The entry below gives a single T cell receptor (beta chain) sequence along with its context. Antigen specificity is unknown. Germline CDR1 and CDR2: SGHRS and YFSETQ. With 0 bases removed from V and 2 bases from J, the gap between germline ends came to 6 bases. This CDR3 contains 14 residues. This specimen belongs to a study of T cell responses to AZD1222 COVID-19 vaccine. Study summary: Samples with a second dose at about 4 or about 12 weeks were pooled together. Regarding the study as a whole: Sampling captured repertoires only after the peak T cell response. Regions left unmutated in variants are reportedly the target of nearly half of spike-specific TCRs. Among vaccine-associated CD4 TCRs, coverage spanned spike, with dominance at 160-218 and 743-854.

Using immunoSEQ multiplex PCR, the repertoire was profiled, and TCRdb retains in-frame clones only, with some absent. In the table there are 140,000 to 150,000 clones, 90% to 95% of which are singletons. The receptor comes from an adult in good health. V gene TRBV5-1 combines with J gene TRBJ1-3; D unclear. The sample in question was peripheral blood, obtained on day 0 of AZD1222 vaccination. The CDR3 DNA sequence: TGCGCCAGCAGCTTGGGGAGGGCTGGAAACACCATATATTTT. It specifies CASSLGRAGNTIYF.